This T cell receptor beta chain originates from a study of blood T cell repertoires in COVID-19. Overall study context: The United States, Italy and Spain provided the acute and convalescent COVID-19 samples. Sources were T cells, B-cell-depleted T cells, or PBMCs; the material itself was cDNA or gDNA.

Original analysis: From reference gene primer amplification, estimates of nucleated cell counts were derived. Sequencing used immunoSEQ multiplex PCR; TCRdb keeps in-frame clones, though not all of them. V and J calls plus clone size are reproduced from that table; the DNA served to infer D and trimming. The sample comprises roughly 42,000 clones, around 91% of which are singletons, and roughly 3.1% rests with the top ten. Germline loops: CDR1 ENHRY, CDR2 SYGVKD. The CDR3 extends over 13 amino acids. J gave up 4 bases and V 4 bases, and 3 bases lay outside the gene matches. The chain is built from TRBV10-3 and TRBJ2-5; 7 bases line up with TRBD1. The source of this sequence is a man aged 50 to 59 with active COVID-19. Input material: peripheral blood. The CDR3 bases are TGTGCCATCAGTGGGAACAGGGGAGAGACCCAGTACTTC. Its protein product is CAISGNRGETQYF.